These T cell receptor beta chains were read from a single sample in a study of T cells in Graves' hyperthyroidism and ophthalmopathy. One entry per CDR3 protein results from TCRdb running MiXCR on the multiplex PCR reads. There are about 720,000 distinct CDR3 sequences in the sample; about 15% occur only once, and approximately 8% lies in the top ten. Material for sequencing was blood. These receptors originate from a young man with Graves' hyperthyroidism. Both conserved end residues are part of each CDR3. The D gene is left open where the match is weak. Clone size is shown for a subset of rows, as once, few, many or a class of expanded clone.

cdr3_nt cdr3_aa v_call clone_size d_call j_call
TGCAGTGCTATTGGGCGGGAGTCCTACGAGCAGTACTTC CSAIGRESYEQYF TRBV20-1 . TRBD2 TRBJ2-7
TGTGCCAGCAGCTTACAGGGCAGGGAGCAGTTCTTC CASSLQGREQFF TRBV11-2 many . TRBJ2-1
TGCAGCGTTATGACCCCGAACACCGGGGAGCTGTTTTTT CSVMTPNTGELFF TRBV29-1 . . TRBJ2-2
TGTGCCAGCAGTTTAGACAAGGGAACCTATGGCTACACCTTC CASSLDKGTYGYTF TRBV28 many . TRBJ1-2
TGTGCCAGCTCACCACCAGGGCGTTATCAGCCCCAGCATTTT CASSPPGRYQPQHF TRBV18 many . TRBJ1-5
TGTGCCAGCGCTAAGCGGGGGGCAACTAATGAAAAACTGTTTTTT CASAKRGATNEKLFF TRBV25-1 . . TRBJ1-4
TGTGCCAGCAGTCTCCCCGGCAGCGGTCCGGGGGGGGAGACCCAGTACTTC CASSLPGSGPGGETQYF TRBV12-3/TRBV12-4 many TRBD2 TRBJ2-5
TGTGCCAGCAGCCAAAGAGGCGCTAGCACAGATACGCAGTATTTT CASSQRGASTDTQYF TRBV28 many . TRBJ2-3
TGTGCCAGCAGTCTGCCTAGCGGGAGAAACTACAATGAGCAGTTCTTC CASSLPSGRNYNEQFF TRBV28 many TRBD2 TRBJ2-1
TGCAGCGCCCAGACGCCAACTAATGAAAAACTGTTTTTT CSAQTPTNEKLFF TRBV29-1 few . TRBJ1-4
TGCGCCAGCAGCCAAGATTGGACAGACCACTACGAGCAGTACTTC CASSQDWTDHYEQYF TRBV4-3 . . TRBJ2-7
TGTGCCAGCAGTCGACGGTCCTCCTATGGCTACACCTTC CASSRRSSYGYTF TRBV28 many . TRBJ1-2
TGTGCCAGCAGCTCGGACAGGGGTGGTCAGCCCCAGCATTTT CASSSDRGGQPQHF TRBV6-2/TRBV6-3 many TRBD1 TRBJ1-5
TGTGCCAGCAGCGCCCAGCCCCGGGACAGGGAGTTCTTC CASSAQPRDREFF TRBV7-9 many TRBD1 TRBJ2-1
TGTGCCAGCAGTTACCAGGGAAACTACGAGCAGTACTTC CASSYQGNYEQYF TRBV6-1 many . TRBJ2-7
TGTGCCAGCAGTCGACTAGCGGGAGGGAACACAGATACGCAGTATTTT CASSRLAGGNTDTQYF TRBV11-2 many TRBD2 TRBJ2-3
TGTGCCAGCAGTTTGGAGACCCCGGCCTATGAGCAGTTCTTC CASSLETPAYEQFF TRBV28 many . TRBJ2-1
TGTGCCAGCAGTTACTCCGGGGTTAGGGGGGACATTCAGTACTTC CASSYSGVRGDIQYF TRBV6-2/TRBV6-3 . . TRBJ2-4
TGTGCCAGCAGTCAGCTCCCCTCCCAATACGAGCAGTACTTC CASSQLPSQYEQYF TRBV28 many . TRBJ2-7
TGCAGTGTTAGCTATAGAAGGGGGGCCGGGGAGCAGTACTTC CSVSYRRGAGEQYF TRBV20-1 few . TRBJ2-7
TGTGCCAGCAGTTTCCGGCAGGGGGTGAGCGAGCAGTACTTC CASSFRQGVSEQYF TRBV28 many TRBD1 TRBJ2-7
TGTGCCAGCAGCCATCTAGCGGCCACGCCCAATGAGCAGTTCTTC CASSHLAATPNEQFF TRBV7-2 many TRBD2 TRBJ2-1
TGTGCCAGCACTGCTAGGACAACGATAGGAGAGCAGTACTTC CASTARTTIGEQYF TRBV6-1 many . TRBJ2-7
TGTGCCAGCAGTACCGCCCAGGGAGGAGGGCTAAACACTGAAGCTTTCTTT CASSTAQGGGLNTEAFF TRBV6-2/TRBV6-3 many . TRBJ1-1
TGCAGTGCTAGAGATAAGGGGGTATGGAATGAGCAGTTCTTC CSARDKGVWNEQFF TRBV20-1 . . TRBJ2-1
TGTGCCAGCAGCTTAGGAGGTAGCGGGGCCCCCAATGAGCAGTTCTTC CASSLGGSGAPNEQFF TRBV7-9 . TRBD2 TRBJ2-1
TGCAGTGCTGAGGGACAGGGCTCCTACGAGCAGTACTTC CSAEGQGSYEQYF TRBV20-1 few TRBD1 TRBJ2-7
TGTGCCACCAGCAGAGTTCCTAGCGGGAGGGCCCGGTCCTACGAGCAGTACTTC CATSRVPSGRARSYEQYF TRBV15 . TRBD2 TRBJ2-7
TGTGCCAGCAGCGCGCGACAACAAGAGACCCAGTACTTC CASSARQQETQYF TRBV9 . . TRBJ2-5
TGCGCCAGCAGCCGAGTACCGGGACTAGCGGGAGGGATCGACTACAATGAGCAGCTCTTC CASSRVPGLAGGIDYNEQLF TRBV5-5 . TRBD2 TRBJ2-1
TGTGCCAGCTCTAGCGGGAGGTTTACCTACGAGCAGTACTTC CASSSGRFTYEQYF TRBV27 many TRBD2 TRBJ2-7
TGTGCCAGCAGCGTAGTTTCGGGGGGCCGGCAGTTCTTC CASSVVSGGRQFF TRBV9 many . TRBJ2-1
TGTGCCAGCAGCTTAGGGGGTTGGGGGTCTGAAGCTTTCTTT CASSLGGWGSEAFF TRBV7-2 few . TRBJ1-1
TGTGCCAGCAGTTACGCTAGCGGGATCGTGACCCAGTACTTC CASSYASGIVTQYF TRBV6-6 many TRBD2 TRBJ2-5
TGTGCCAGCAGTTCAGACCGGGACAGGGGGCTCTATGGCTACACCTTC CASSSDRDRGLYGYTF TRBV27 many TRBD1 TRBJ1-2
TGTGCCACCAGCAGTTCCGGTAGTGGGGCGGGAGGGCTACTCGGTGAGCAGTTCTTC CATSSSGSGAGGLLGEQFF TRBV15 . TRBD2 TRBJ2-1
TGCAGTGCTGGAGGGGGTGGCGGCTACACCTTC CSAGGGGGYTF TRBV20-1 many . TRBJ1-2